Listed here are 18 T cell receptor beta chains from one sample, sequenced in a study of T-cell reconstitution after alpha-beta-depleted transplantation in children (dated by TCRdb to the mid-2010s). The method was PCR. The sequencing machine was an Illumina HiSeq 2500. To normalize quantification of the TCRbeta repertoire, the TCR libraries were built with molecular barcoding that relied on unique molecular identifiers. TCRdb's own reprocessing of the public reads used fastp at Q25 and MiXCR and kept productive beta chains. Rows are combined by CDR3 protein, so each entry shows the most common genes and DNA. The sample has around 580,000 distinct CDR3 sequences on record, 27% of them singletons. The biggest ten clones account for around a third of the sample. Explained via the paper, the treatment or condition label denotes: allogeneic hematopoietic cell transplantation with graft depleted of TCRalphabeta T cells and CD19 B cells.

The sequences come from PBMCs, collected before TCRalphabeta/CD19-depleted stem cell transplant. The source of these receptors is a boy under two years old with Wiskott-Aldrich syndrome, due to receive a stem cell transplant.

The chain couples TRBV10-3 to TRBJ2-1; D uncertain. Germline V CDR1 and CDR2: ENHRY, SYGVKD. The CDR3 spans 12 residues. Trimming cost V 3 bases and J 9 bases, with 9 bases left between them. The CDR3 region is CAISEYGGEQFF. As DNA, the CDR3 is TGTGCCATCAGTGAATACGGCGGTGAGCAGTTCTTC.

The DNA of the CDR3 is TGCAGTGCTAGAGCCCGACTAGCGGGAGCCCGAGCCAAAAACATTCAGTACTTC. Protein: CSARARLAGARAKNIQYF. The chain uses TRBV20-1 and TRBJ2-4, with TRBD2 identical over 12 bases. The germline CDR1 and CDR2 sequences are DFQATT and SNEGSKA (reference sequence). After removal of 1 base from V and 0 bases from J, the junction contained 7 bases not matched to a gene. This CDR3 spans 18 amino acids.

This clonotype turned up a few times. Here the CDR3 DNA reads TGTGCCAGCAAGGGACTAGGATTTTCGGAGACCCAGTACTTC. It codes for CASKGLGFSETQYF. The chain has TRBV6-1 and TRBJ2-5; the match to TRBD2 covers 8 bases. The CDR3 consists of 14 residues. J was trimmed by 5 bases and V by 7 bases; bases with no gene match: 9. CDR1 is MNHNS, CDR2 SASEGT, per germline.

This clonotype occurred a few times. The chain combines TRBV10-3 with TRBJ2-3, with D possibly TRBD2 on 6 matching bases. The germline V gene encodes CDR1 ENHRY and CDR2 SYGVKD. V lost 7 bases and J lost 1, with 9 bases in between. The CDR3 contains 13 residues. The CDR3 is CAIKSSGTDTQYF. As DNA, the CDR3 is TGTGCCATCAAGTCTAGCGGCACAGATACGCAGTATTTT.

In its sample, this clonotype was seen a few times. This chain uses TRBV4-1 with TRBJ2-1, with 7 bases fitting TRBD2. Trimming took 2 bases from V and 2 from J; bases not matched to a gene: 3. CDR3 size: 15 residues. Germline V CDR1 and CDR2: MGHRA, YSYEKL. In DNA, the CDR3 is TGCGCCAGCAGCCAAAGCGGGATGACCTACAATGAGCAGTTCTTC. Residues: CASSQSGMTYNEQFF.

This clonotype was seen a few times. The chain employs TRBV27 and TRBJ2-5; D not resolved. This CDR3 is 14 amino acids long. Per the germline V gene, CDR1 is MNHEY and CDR2 is SMNVEV (reference sequence). Trimming pared 6 bases from V and 3 bases from J, leaving 14 bases between. CDR3: CASSPLEGKETQYF. CDR3 DNA: TGTGCCAGCAGCCCTCTTGAAGGGAAAGAGACCCAGTACTTC.

With respect to this clonotype: At one boundary the junction diverges from the germline segment, which might be a read error. The V call is TRBV12-3 or TRBV12-4, the J call TRBJ1-5, with D perhaps matching TRBD1 (6 bases). The CDR3 is 14 amino acids. CDR3 region: CASSPGVSNQPQHF. DNA of the CDR3: TGCGCCAGCAGCCCAGGGGTTAGTAATCAGCCCCAGCATTTT.

V gene TRBV5-6 combines with J gene TRBJ2-3; D gene unclear. CDR1 is SGHDT, CDR2 YYEEEE, per germline. The CDR3 runs 16 residues. Trimming cost V 0 bases and J 1 base, with 12 bases left between them. The CDR3 loop is CASSLVRHAGTDTQYF. CDR3 DNA: TGTGCCAGCAGCTTGGTTCGACACGCGGGCACAGATACGCAGTATTTT.

The J gene is TRBJ2-7, the V gene TRBV28, with D perhaps TRBD1 (5 bases). CDR3 length equals 15 residues. CDR1 is MDHEN and CDR2 is SYDVKM in the germline V gene. With 6 bases removed from V and 1 base from J, the gap between germline ends came to 16 bases. The CDR3 reads CASSSLTGPSYEQYF. In nucleotides, the CDR3 is TGTGCCAGCAGCTCACTTACAGGCCCTTCCTACGAGCAGTACTTC.

This clonotype was seen a handful of times. The J gene is TRBJ2-1, the V gene TRBV5-1; D gene unclear. The CDR3 runs to 16 residues. Trimming took off 4 bases at V and 5 bases at J, with 19 bases between the two ends. Germline-derived CDR1 and CDR2 are SGHRS and YFSETQ. In nucleotides, the CDR3 is TGCGCCAGCAGCCCTTTTTCCCGGTTAGTCAACAATGAGCAGTTCTTC. Translating gives CASSPFSRLVNNEQFF.

This clonotype came up a few times. The chain employs TRBV30 and TRBJ1-4; no reliable D call. The length of the CDR3 is 12 residues. The ends were cut back, 1 base at V and 11 bases at J, with 11 bases in the middle. Germline loops: CDR1 GTSNPN, CDR2 SVGIG (reference sequence). CDR3 DNA: TGTGCCTGGAGTGCAGTCGGGAGGAAACTGTTTTTT. Residues: CAWSAVGRKLFF.

The chain recombines TRBV3-1 with TRBJ2-1, with D hard to call. The length of the CDR3 is 15 residues. The V gene lost 4 bases and the J gene lost 6 bases, with 16 bases spanning the gap. The germline gives CDR1 LGHDT, CDR2 YNNKEL (reference sequence). The CDR3 coding sequence is TGTGCCAGCAGCCCCCTCGATATCACTTTCAATGAGCAGTTCTTC. Amino acids: CASSPLDITFNEQFF.

This clonotype was picked up one time. The chain employs TRBV7-2 and TRBJ2-2, with 9 bases lining up with TRBD2. Germline trimming cut 5 bases from V and 9 bases from J; bases unmatched to any gene: 16. CDR1 SGHTA and CDR2 FQGNSA come from the germline V gene. The CDR3 has 17 amino acids. This CDR3 reads CASSKGGLAGPSRELFF. The CDR3 DNA reads as TGTGCCAGCAGCAAGGGAGGCCTAGCGGGACCCTCCCGGGAGCTGTTTTTT. The whole variable domain, filled in from reference TRBV7-2 and TRBJ2-2, reads GAGVSQSPSNKVTEKGKDVELRCDPISGHTALYWYRQSLGQGLEFLIYFQGNSAPDKSGLPSDRFSAERTGGSVSTLTIQRTQQEDSAVYLCASSKGGLAGPSRELFFGEGSRLTVL.

The rearrangement joins TRBV10-3 to TRBJ2-1, with 9 positions matching TRBD2. Per germline, CDR1 ENHRY and CDR2 SYGVKD. V dropped 8 bases and J dropped 8; count of bases not matched to a gene: 13. The CDR3 spans 15 residues. CDR3: CAICFRREGLHEQFF. For the CDR3, the DNA is TGTGCCATCTGTTTTCGGCGGGAGGGCCTCCATGAGCAGTTCTTC.

The chain combines TRBV2 with TRBJ2-3; D might be TRBD2 (5 bases). Trimming took 6 bases from V and 2 from J, leaving 15 bases between them. Germline CDR1 reads SNHLY; CDR2 reads FYNNEI. The CDR3 runs 15 residues. Here the CDR3 reads CASRRLILLTDTQYF. The CDR3 coding sequence is TGTGCCAGCAGGAGACTAATACTTCTCACAGATACGCAGTATTTT.

This clonotype occurred a few times. The J gene is TRBJ1-1, the V gene TRBV20-1; D possibly corresponds to TRBD1 (5 bases). CDR3 length: 12 residues. In germline, CDR1 is DFQATT, CDR2 SNEGSKA (reference sequence). Between the trimmed V and J ends, which lost 5 bases and 4 bases, there was a span of 11 bases. The DNA for the CDR3 is TGCAGTGCTGAAGGCGGGGGCACTGAAGCTTTCTTT. Its translation: CSAEGGGTEAFF.

V is TRBV5-1 and J is TRBJ1-1, with 9 bases aligning to TRBD1. The J segment lost 0 bases and the V segment lost 4 bases, leaving 7 bases of the junction unmatched. The CDR3 extends over 16 amino acids. Germline CDR1 and CDR2: SGHRS and YFSETQ. CDR3 in amino acids: CASSLGTGPVNTEAFF. The DNA of the CDR3 is TGCGCCAGCAGCCTGGGGACAGGGCCTGTGAACACTGAAGCTTTCTTT.

The chain employs TRBV5-5 and TRBJ2-7, with D tentatively TRBD1 (6 bases). Deletions cut 4 bases from V and 7 bases from J, with 24 bases between. This CDR3 contains 16 residues. Germline lookup yields CDR1 SGHKS and CDR2 YYEKEE (reference sequence). CDR3 sequence reads: CASSRFRPGPGEEQYF. In DNA, the CDR3 is TGTGCCAGCAGCCGCTTCCGGCCGGGGCCAGGGGAGGAGCAGTACTTC.